This entry concerns a single TCR beta chain. How the authors handled the data: Nucleated cell counts were estimated from reference gene primer amplification. TCRdb's table, derived via immunoSEQ multiplex PCR, lists solely in-frame clones and lacks some. The V and J calls and the clone size are those of that table, but D and trimming were determined from the DNA. The sample yields about 120,000 clones, about 90% seen once. This sample is drawn from a study of blood T cell repertoires in COVID-19. In the study overall: The study drew acute and convalescent COVID-19 samples from the United States, Italy and Spain. T cells, B-cell-depleted T cells, or PBMCs provided the cDNA or gDNA that served as material.

Deletions cut 6 bases from V and 7 bases from J, with 13 bases between. This CDR3 contains 14 residues. Germline V CDR1 and CDR2: MNHEY, SVGAGI. This TCR was recovered from a man between 65 and 80 years old who had recovered from COVID-19. J is TRBJ1-6 and V is TRBV6-5; D is ambiguous. Input material: peripheral blood. CDR3 coding DNA: TGTGCCAGCAGACTGGGCCTCGGAAATTCACCCCTCCACTTT. Protein product: CASRLGLGNSPLHF.